The clone carrying this T cell receptor (beta chain) was seen a few times. V lost 7 bases, J lost 2 bases, and 8 bases stayed unmatched. The CDR3 extends over 15 amino acids. CDR1 MNHEY and CDR2 SVGAGI come from the germline V gene. The sample is drawn from a study of blood T cell repertoires in COVID-19. About the study: Spain, Italy and the United States supplied samples that represented acute and convalescent COVID-19.

Source study methods: Amplification from reference gene primers served as the basis for estimated nucleated cell counts. Sequenced by immunoSEQ multiplex PCR; TCRdb stores in-frame clones only, minus some. V, J and clone size were drawn from that table, and D and trimming were deduced from the DNA. The top ten clones hold about 4.2% of a sample with approximately 300,000 clones, around nine tenths of them seen once. This receptor was taken from a man between 40 and 49 years old with acute or convalescent COVID-19. This chain links TRBV6-5 with TRBJ1-1; 9 positions agree with TRBD1. The source material was peripheral blood. The CDR3 loop is CASKTRTGANTEAFF. CDR3 in DNA: TGTGCCAGCAAGACTCGGACAGGGGCCAACACTGAAGCTTTCTTT.